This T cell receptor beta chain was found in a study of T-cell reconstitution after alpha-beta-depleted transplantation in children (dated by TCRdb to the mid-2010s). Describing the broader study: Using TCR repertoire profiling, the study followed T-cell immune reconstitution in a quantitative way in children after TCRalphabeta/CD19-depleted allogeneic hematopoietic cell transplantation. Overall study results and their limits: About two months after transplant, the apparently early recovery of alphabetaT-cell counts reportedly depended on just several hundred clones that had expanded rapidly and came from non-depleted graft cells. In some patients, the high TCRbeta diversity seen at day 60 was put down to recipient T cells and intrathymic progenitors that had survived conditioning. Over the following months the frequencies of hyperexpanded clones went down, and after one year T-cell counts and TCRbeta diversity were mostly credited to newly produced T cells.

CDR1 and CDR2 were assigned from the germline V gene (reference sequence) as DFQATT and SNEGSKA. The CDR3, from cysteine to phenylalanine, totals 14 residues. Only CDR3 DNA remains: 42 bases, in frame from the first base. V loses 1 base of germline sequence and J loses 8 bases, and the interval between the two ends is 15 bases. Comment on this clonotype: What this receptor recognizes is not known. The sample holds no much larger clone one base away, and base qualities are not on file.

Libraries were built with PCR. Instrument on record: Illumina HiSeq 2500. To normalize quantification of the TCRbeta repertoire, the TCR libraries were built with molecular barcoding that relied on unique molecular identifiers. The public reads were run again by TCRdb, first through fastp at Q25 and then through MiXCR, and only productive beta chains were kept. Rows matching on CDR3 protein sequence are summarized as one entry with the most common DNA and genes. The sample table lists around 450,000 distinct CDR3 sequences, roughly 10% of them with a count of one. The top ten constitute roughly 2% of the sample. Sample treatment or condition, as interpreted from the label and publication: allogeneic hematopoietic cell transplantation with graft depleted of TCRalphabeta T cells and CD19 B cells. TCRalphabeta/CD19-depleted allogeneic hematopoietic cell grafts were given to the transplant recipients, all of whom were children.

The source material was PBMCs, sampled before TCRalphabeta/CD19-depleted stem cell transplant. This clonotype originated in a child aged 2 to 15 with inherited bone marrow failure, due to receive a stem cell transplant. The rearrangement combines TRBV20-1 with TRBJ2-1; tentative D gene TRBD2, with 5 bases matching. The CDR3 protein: CSARGRTSADEQFF. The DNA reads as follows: TGCAGTGCTAGAGGTAGAACTAGTGCCGATGAGCAGTTCTTC.